Given below is one T cell receptor (beta chain) in context. Its specific antigen is unknown. No clone much larger than this one lies a single base away; base qualities are absent. TCRbeta CDR3 regions were amplified from genomic DNA using the immunoSEQ Assay, a bias-controlled multiplex PCR. The published analysis was carried out like this. The number of nucleated cells in each sample was estimated from the amplification of reference gene primers within the assay. To quantify the absolute abundance of each unique TCRbeta CDR3 rearrangement, sequence reads were collapsed and filtered. For each sample, productive Simpson clonality was calculated as the square root of Simpson's diversity index across productive rearrangements. What TCRdb holds here is the immuneACCESS table cut down to in-frame rearrangements. Part of the clones is not present; checked against another copy, under half of the missing clones reflect an unresolved V gene, and the others are unexplained. The V and J calls and clone size are taken from that table; D and trimming were inferred from the DNA. This sample lists 60,000 or so clones; about 80% were detected once. The ten largest clonotypes hold roughly 3.5% of the sample.

In the germline V gene (reference sequence), CDR1 corresponds to LNHDA and CDR2 to SQIVND. The CDR3, cysteine through phenylalanine, is 17 amino acids long. Only the CDR3 DNA is retained, 51 bases long and in frame from the first base. For this chain, trimming is 4 bases at the V end and 0 bases at the J end, and the number of junction bases without a gene match is 6. This entry comes from a study of blood T cell repertoires in COVID-19 (dated by TCRdb to about 2020). With regard to the full study: Collaborator samples came from the United States, Italy and Spain and covered acute and convalescent phases of COVID-19. The dataset comprised deeply sampled blood TCRbeta repertoires from subjects exposed to, actively infected with, or recovered from COVID-19. The repertoires were released in a freely available public database intended as a resource for research on the immune response to SARS-CoV-2. Where available, HLA class I and class II types were obtained from metadata supplied by the sample provider rather than from assay-based typing. A de-identified subject ID, COVID-19 status, age in years and sex were almost always included in the sample metadata. The samples were drawn from two sources: the first 160 participants of the ongoing ImmuneRACE study, and fewer than 1,500 subjects contributed by 6 global collaborators. The prospective study material was composed of cDNA or gDNA derived from T cells, B-cell-depleted T cells, or PBMCs.

Each collaborating institution followed its own protocols to collect whole blood in K2EDTA tubes. For TCRbeta analysis, collaborators shipped samples in one of three forms: frozen whole blood, isolated PBMCs, or DNA extracted from either of those sample types. Broad study findings and their caveats: The quantity of clinical and demographic metadata differed by source and by participant and was supplied without curation.

Recombination linked TRBV19 to TRBJ2-6; the central 7 bases match TRBD1. The clonotype originates from a man aged 60 to 69 with acute or convalescent COVID-19. The specimen was peripheral blood. The CDR3: CASSTTGVPSGANVLTF. The DNA reads as follows: TGTGCCAGTAGTACAACAGGGGTCCCCTCTGGGGCCAACGTCCTGACTTTC.